Listed here are 21 T cell receptor beta chains from one sample, sequenced in a study of blood T cell dynamics during melanoma immunotherapy. Assay used: immunoSEQ multiplex PCR; TCRdb lists only in-frame clones, some missing. The sample lists about 8,800 clones, roughly 87% occurring once. As to time point: week 3, after first cycle of checkpoint inhibitor. The source was blood, collected from a patient treated with checkpoint blockade. The origin of the receptors is a human donor with melanoma.

This sequence joins TRBV29-1 and TRBJ1-5, with D unresolved. V was clipped by 4 bases and J by 7 bases, with 14 bases between them. Germline V lookup: CDR1 SQVTM, CDR2 ANQGSEA. CDR3 length: 13 residues. In nucleotides, the CDR3 is TGCAGCGTTGGAGGCGGTGAAGGACAGCCCCAGCATTTT. It codes for CSVGGGEGQPQHF.

In the case of this clone: The junction shows a germline mismatch at one end, possibly a read error. The sample holds other DNA sequences that translate to the same CDR3. The genes are TRBV7-2 and TRBJ2-7, with D possibly called TRBD1 or TRBD2 (6 bases each). The CDR3 spans 14 residues. Germline V gene sequence: CDR1 SGHTA, CDR2 FQGNSA. CDR3: CASSLAGGPREQYF. The DNA for the CDR3 is TGTGCCAGCAGCCTAGCTGGGGGGCCGCGGGAGCAGTACTTC.

This clone was counted between two and nine times. The CDR3 nucleotides are TGTGCCAGTAGTACACCTCGGGACGGCTCTGGAAACACCATATATTTT. Amino acid sequence: CASSTPRDGSGNTIYF. V usage is TRBV19 and J usage is TRBJ1-3, with TRBD1 as a possible D gene (5 bases). Trimming cost V 4 bases and J 0 bases, with 13 bases left between them. CDR3 size: 16 residues. Germline CDR1 reads LNHDA; CDR2 reads SQIVND (reference sequence).

This clone was detected only a few times. The genes are TRBV7-2 and TRBJ1-6; TRBD1 is a possible D gene (5 bases). V was clipped by 4 bases and J by 8 bases, with 9 bases between them. The CDR3 loop spans 13 amino acids. CDR1 and CDR2 (germline): SGHTA, FQGNSA. The CDR3 protein is CASSSQQDSPLHF. CDR3 nucleotide sequence: TGTGCCAGCAGCTCGCAACAGGATTCACCCCTCCACTTT.

The V and J genes are TRBV19 and TRBJ2-3; D gene unclear. The CDR3 has 14 amino acids. The ends were cut back, 3 bases at V and 2 bases at J, with 9 bases in the middle. Germline CDR1 and CDR2: LNHDA and SQIVND (reference sequence). The CDR3 protein is CASSIVPDTDTQYF. The CDR3 region has the DNA TGTGCCAGTAGTATCGTCCCCGACACAGATACGCAGTATTTT.

V gene TRBV6-1 combines with J gene TRBJ1-1; 8 bases fit TRBD1. The V gene end was trimmed by 4 bases and the J gene end by 1 base; junction bases not matched to a gene: 5. The CDR3 consists of 15 residues. The germline gives CDR1 MNHNS, CDR2 SASEGT. This CDR3 is CASSAKTGGNTEAFF. The CDR3 DNA follows: TGTGCCAGCAGTGCCAAAACAGGGGGGAACACTGAAGCTTTCTTT.

The rearrangement joins TRBV6-4 to TRBJ2-2; D remains unclear. V dropped 0 bases and J dropped 8 bases, with 4 bases sitting between them. The germline gives CDR1 MRHNA, CDR2 SNTAGT. The CDR3 covers 12 residues. The CDR3 is CASSDSGGELFF. In DNA form, the CDR3 reads TGTGCCAGCAGTGACTCTGGGGGGGAGCTGTTTTTT.

V is TRBV14 and J is TRBJ2-1; D not certain. Trimming cost V 0 bases and J 1 base, with 13 bases left between them. In germline, CDR1 is SGHDN, CDR2 FVKESK. This CDR3 comprises 17 residues. In nucleotides, the CDR3 is TGTGCCAGCAGCCAAGATATTAGGACGGCTTCCTACAATGAGCAGTTCTTC. It specifies CASSQDIRTASYNEQFF.

V usage is TRBV6-5 and J usage is TRBJ1-3; D is ambiguous. The V end was cut by 10 bases, the J end by 0 bases, with 10 bases between. CDR3 length equals 13 residues. Germline V CDR1 and CDR2: MNHEY, SVGAGI. For the CDR3, the DNA is TGTGCCACCCGCCCAAGCTCTGGAAACACCATATATTTT. It encodes CATRPSSGNTIYF.

The genes are TRBV9 and TRBJ1-4; D not certain. The V end was cut by 3 bases, the J end by 7 bases, with 16 bases between. The CDR3 loop spans 15 amino acids. The V gene's germline CDR1 is SGDLS and CDR2 YYNGEE. CDR3 sequence: CASSADGNEREKLFF. CDR3 nucleotides: TGTGCCAGCAGCGCGGACGGAAACGAACGTGAAAAACTGTTTTTT.

The chain recombines TRBV2 with TRBJ2-5; D possibly uses TRBD1 or TRBD2 (6 bases each). The CDR3 runs 14 residues. CDR1 is SNHLY, CDR2 FYNNEI, per germline. V was shortened by 3 bases and J by 5 bases, with 13 bases between the two germline ends. The CDR3 loop reads CASSDGGRWETQYF. In DNA, the CDR3 is TGTGCCAGCAGTGATGGGGGGCGCTGGGAGACCCAGTACTTC.

The gene calls are TRBV5-6 and TRBJ2-3, with D tentatively TRBD2 (5 bases). CDR3 length: 13 amino acids. The V gene's germline CDR1 is SGHDT and CDR2 YYEEEE. Trimming pared 4 bases from V and 6 bases from J, leaving 12 bases between. In nucleotides, the CDR3 is TGTGCCAGCAGCCAAACTAGAAGTGATACGCAGTATTTT. Amino acid sequence: CASSQTRSDTQYF.

The chain recombines TRBV10-3 with TRBJ2-2; D possibly corresponds to TRBD1 (5 bases). Trimming pared 8 bases from V and 6 bases from J, leaving 10 bases between. CDR3 length: 12 residues. Germline V CDR1 and CDR2: ENHRY, SYGVKD. The CDR3 DNA reads TGTGCCATCCAGGGATCTGCCGGGGAGCTGTTTTTT. Residues: CAIQGSAGELFF.

V and J are TRBV7-6 and TRBJ1-4; D unclear. This CDR3 has 14 amino acids. V was trimmed by 5 bases and J by 8 bases, leaving 15 bases between them. The germline V gene encodes CDR1 SGHVS and CDR2 FNYEAQ. CDR3 sequence: CASSQTDFGEKLFF. The DNA of the CDR3 is TGTGCCAGCAGCCAAACGGATTTCGGAGAAAAACTGTTTTTT.

The chain is built from TRBV6-6 and TRBJ2-7; D is uncertain. Germline V gene sequence: CDR1 MNHNY, CDR2 SVGAGI (reference sequence). This CDR3 is 12 amino acids long. Trimming removed 8 bases from V and 1 base from J, with 9 bases in between. The CDR3 protein is CASCGDSYEQYF. CDR3 in DNA: TGTGCCAGCTGTGGGGATTCCTACGAGCAGTACTTC.

The chain couples TRBV29-1 to TRBJ1-2; 9 positions match TRBD1. This CDR3 spans 16 amino acids. The V gene end was trimmed by 8 bases and the J gene end by 8 bases; junction bases not matched to a gene: 21. The germline CDR1 and CDR2 sequences are SQVTM and ANQGSEA. The DNA for the CDR3 is TGCAGCTCAGAAGGGGGGACAGGGCGGTTTGAAGGCGGCTACACCTTC. Translated: CSSEGGTGRFEGGYTF.

V is TRBV11-1 and J is TRBJ2-2; 7 bases align to TRBD1. This CDR3 spans 15 amino acids. Losses at the gene ends were 7 bases for V and 2 bases for J; bases not matched to a gene: 7. Germline loops: CDR1 SGHAT, CDR2 FQDESV (reference sequence). The CDR3 DNA sequence: TGTGCCAGCACTTTGACAGGGATAAACACCGGGGAGCTGTTTTTT. Translation: CASTLTGINTGELFF.

CDR3 sequence reads: CASSFAANTGELFF. The CDR3 coding sequence is TGCGCCAGCAGCTTCGCAGCGAACACCGGGGAGCTGTTTTTT. This chain connects TRBV5-1 to TRBJ2-2; no definite D call. The germline V gene encodes CDR1 SGHRS and CDR2 YFSETQ. CDR3 length: 14 residues. V lost 2 bases and J lost 0, with 5 bases in between.

The rearrangement joins TRBV5-1 to TRBJ2-7, with D hard to call. Trimming stripped 4 bases from V and 2 bases from J, with 10 bases between. The germline gives CDR1 SGHRS, CDR2 YFSETQ. There are 13 residues in the CDR3. The DNA of the CDR3 is TGCGCCAGCAGCCTTGGGTACCCCTACGAGCAGTACTTC. This translates into CASSLGYPYEQYF.

The V and J genes are TRBV5-1 and TRBJ2-7; the D gene is possibly TRBD2 (6 bases). Per germline, CDR1 SGHRS and CDR2 YFSETQ. The CDR3 is 15 residues long. V was clipped by 5 bases and J by 7 bases, with 22 bases between them. CDR3: CASSYTGTELGEQYF. In nucleotides, the CDR3 is TGCGCCAGCAGTTATACCGGGACTGAGCTTGGGGAGCAGTACTTC.

This chain links TRBV7-2 with TRBJ1-6; D not resolved. With 1 base removed from V and 8 bases from J, the gap between germline ends came to 9 bases. Germline V CDR1 and CDR2: SGHTA, FQGNSA. This CDR3 spans 14 amino acids. The CDR3 here is CASSLDFSDSPLHF. The CDR3 DNA sequence: TGTGCCAGCAGCTTAGATTTCAGCGATTCACCCCTCCACTTT.